This T cell receptor beta chain was sequenced for a study of glioma-infiltrating T cells. Points from the study as a whole: Non-neoplastic patients had below-expected tissue-blood divergence, while all gliomas exceeded expectation.

The table lists this clonotype with a few counts. Antigen: not known. The iRepertoire nested amplicon-rescue multiplex PCR amplified TCR alpha and beta CDR3s from RNA. MiXCR, run by TCRdb on the multiplex PCR reads, gives a single entry per CDR3 protein. The sample has 300,000 to 400,000 distinct CDR3 sequences, 41% seen once. This CDR3 spans 21 amino acids. Germline values: CDR1 SGHTA, CDR2 FQGNSA. V gave up 3 bases and J gave up 0 bases; unmatched junction bases: 14. Material: glioma tissue, nonneoplastic brain tissue, or PBMCs (not recorded which). The J gene is TRBJ2-3, the V gene TRBV7-2; TRBD2 agrees at 14 bases. This receptor was obtained from a human donor with low-grade glioma or glioblastoma, undergoing nonglioma brain surgery, or in good health (not recorded which). DNA for the CDR3: TGTGCCAGCAGCTTCGGACACAAGGGACTAGCGGGAGTGGGGAGCACAGATACGCAGTATTTT. This sequence encodes CASSFGHKGLAGVGSTDTQYF.